In this sample, the clone carrying this TCR beta chain turned up once. Its specificity is unknown. This entry comes from a study of T cell responses to AZD1222 COVID-19 vaccine. As for the study in general: It was second doses at about 4 or about 12 weeks that were pooled.

Study-wide findings and caveats: Spike-specific TCR breadth and depth rose after two AZD1222 doses. Unmutated variant regions reportedly attract nearly half of all spike-specific TCRs. After the peak T cell response, and only then, were repertoires sampled.

Repertoires were generated with immunoSEQ multiplex PCR, while TCRdb's copy carries only in-frame clones and drops some. The sample lists about 120,000 clones; about 90% were seen once. The clonotype comes from an adult in good health. Specimen: peripheral blood, collected on day 0 of AZD1222 vaccination.

The CDR3 DNA sequence: TGCGCCAGCAGTGGTGAGGGTGTAGCTAATGAAAAACTGTTTTTT. Translating it yields CASSGEGVANEKLFF. V usage is TRBV10-2 and J usage is TRBJ1-4; D gene ambiguous. Germline V gives CDR1 WSHSY, CDR2 SAAADI. V gave up 4 bases and J gave up 3 bases, with 12 bases separating them. This CDR3 comprises 15 residues.